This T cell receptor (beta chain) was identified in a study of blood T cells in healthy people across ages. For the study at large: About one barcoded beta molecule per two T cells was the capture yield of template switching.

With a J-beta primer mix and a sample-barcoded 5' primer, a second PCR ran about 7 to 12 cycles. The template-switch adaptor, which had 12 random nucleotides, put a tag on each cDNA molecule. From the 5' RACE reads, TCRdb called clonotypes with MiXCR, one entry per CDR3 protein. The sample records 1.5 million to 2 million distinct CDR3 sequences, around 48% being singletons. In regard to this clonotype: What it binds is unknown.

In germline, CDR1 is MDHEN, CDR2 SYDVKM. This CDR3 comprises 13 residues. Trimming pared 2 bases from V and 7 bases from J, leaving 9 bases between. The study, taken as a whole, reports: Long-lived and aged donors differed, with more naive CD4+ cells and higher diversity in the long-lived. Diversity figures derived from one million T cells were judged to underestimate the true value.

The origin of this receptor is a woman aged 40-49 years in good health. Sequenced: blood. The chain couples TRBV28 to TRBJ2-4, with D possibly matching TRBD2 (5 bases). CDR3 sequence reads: CASSLALDNIQYF. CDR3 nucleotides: TGTGCCAGCAGTTTAGCACTAGACAACATTCAGTACTTC.